This T cell receptor (beta chain) was recorded in a study of CD8+ T cells in alopecia areata. The authors extracted RNA and reverse transcribed it into cDNA as the sequencing template. Measured with immunoSEQ multiplex PCR; TCRdb has only the in-frame clones, and not every one. The table has 150,000 or so clones, 50% to 65% seen once. Trimming removed 3 bases from V and 3 bases from J; junction bases left unmatched: 5. The CDR3 consists of 16 residues. Germline loops: CDR1 SGHAT, CDR2 FQNNGV. Only a few counts were recorded for this clone. The clonotype was recovered from a human donor in good health. The chain has TRBV11-2 and TRBJ2-1, with TRBD2 matching 10 bases. Sample: CD4+ T cells sorted from blood. The CDR3 is CASSFILAGDYNEQFF. DNA of the CDR3: TGTGCCAGCAGCTTTATTCTAGCGGGAGACTACAATGAGCAGTTCTTC. Full variable domain (remainder filled in from reference TRBV11-2 and TRBJ2-1): EAGVAQSPRYKIIEKRQSVAFWCNPISGHATLYWYQQILGQGPKLLIQFQNNGVVDDSQLPKDRFSAERLKGVDSTLKIQPAKLEDSAVYLCASSFILAGDYNEQFFGPGTRLTVL.